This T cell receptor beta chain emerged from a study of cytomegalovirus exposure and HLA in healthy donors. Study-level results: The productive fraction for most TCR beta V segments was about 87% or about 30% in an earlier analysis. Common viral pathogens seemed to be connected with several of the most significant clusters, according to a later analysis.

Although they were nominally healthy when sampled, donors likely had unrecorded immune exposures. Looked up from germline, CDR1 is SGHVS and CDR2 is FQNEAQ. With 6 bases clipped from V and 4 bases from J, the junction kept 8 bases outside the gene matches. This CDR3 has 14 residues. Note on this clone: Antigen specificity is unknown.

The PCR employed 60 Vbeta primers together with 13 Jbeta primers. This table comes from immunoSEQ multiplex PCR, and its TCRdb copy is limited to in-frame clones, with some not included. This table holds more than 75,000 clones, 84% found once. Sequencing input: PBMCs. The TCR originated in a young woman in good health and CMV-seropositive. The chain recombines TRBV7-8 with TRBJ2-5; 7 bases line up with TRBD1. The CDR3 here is CASRLDRLGETQYF. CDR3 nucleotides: TGTGCCAGCAGATTGGACAGGCTGGGAGAGACCCAGTACTTC.